This TCR beta chain stems from a study of neurological immune-mediated disorders. Study-wide context: Secondary progressive disease was present in 3, and relapsing-remitting disease in around 31, of the roughly 35 multiple sclerosis patients.

V lost 3 bases and J 2 bases, leaving 10 bases between the germline ends. The CDR3 runs to 14 residues. CDR1 and CDR2 from the germline V gene are SGHTA and FQGTGA. TCRdb re-called the 5' RACE reads with MiXCR, one entry per CDR3 protein. The data contain about 55,000 distinct CDR3 sequences, roughly 4.4% of them singletons. This clonotype has ten or more counts. This chain links TRBV7-3 with TRBJ1-1; weak D call: TRBD1 (5 bases). The sequenced sample consisted of PBMCs. The receptor's source is a man aged 50-60 years with multiple sclerosis. The CDR3 DNA is TGTGCCAGCAGCTTGGGGGGAATTAACACTGAAGCTTTCTTT. This gives the protein CASSLGGINTEAFF. Together with reference TRBV7-3 and TRBJ1-1, the CDR3 gives the full variable domain: GAGVSQTPSNKVTEKGKYVELRCDPISGHTALYWYRQSLGQGPEFLIYFQGTGAADDSGLPNDRFFAVRPEGSVSTLKIQRTERGDSAVYLCASSLGGINTEAFFGQGTRLTVV.